This entry concerns a single T cell receptor (beta chain). V shed 2 bases and J 5 bases; nucleotides not matched to a gene: 2. The CDR3 is made up of 14 amino acids. The data stem from a study of blood T cell repertoires in COVID-19. Overall study context: Sample material is recorded as cDNA or gDNA derived from T cells, B-cell-depleted T cells, or PBMCs.

TCRdb's copy holds only in-frame clones and misses some; the assay was immunoSEQ multiplex PCR. The sample has about 140,000 clones; about 86% are singletons. V gene TRBV23-1 combines with J gene TRBJ1-2; 10 bases fit TRBD1. TRBV23-1 has ORF status, its function being uncertain. The clonotype originates from a woman aged 60 to 75 with acute or convalescent COVID-19. Sequencing was done on a sample of peripheral blood. The CDR3 here is CASSQPGQGYGYTF. The CDR3 DNA sequence: TGCGCCAGCAGTCAACCGGGACAGGGGTATGGCTACACCTTC.